Listed here are 10 T cell receptor beta chains from one sample, sequenced in a study of blood T cell repertoires in COVID-19. Profiling relied on immunoSEQ multiplex PCR, and the TCRdb table lists in-frame clones only, not all of them. This repertoire shows 150,000 to 200,000 clones, roughly 85% found once; its top ten account for approximately 11%. Sequencing was performed on peripheral blood. The receptors originated from a human donor with active or convalescent COVID-19. The donor label of this sample is uncertain.

The CDR3 sequence: CASSNTGTTGNTIYF. For the CDR3, the DNA is TGTGCCAGTAGTAACACTGGGACAACTGGAAACACCATATATTTT. V usage is TRBV19 and J usage is TRBJ1-3; tentatively, D is TRBD1 (6 bases). V was shortened by 4 bases and J by 2 bases, with 12 bases between the two germline ends. The CDR3 covers 15 residues. Germline V gene sequence: CDR1 LNHDA, CDR2 SQIVND (reference sequence).

The V call is TRBV4-3, the J call TRBJ1-1; D uncertain. V was clipped by 2 bases and J by 1 base, with 11 bases between them. Per the germline V gene, CDR1 is LGHNA and CDR2 is YSLEER. This CDR3 has 15 residues. CDR3 in amino acids: CASSQPGSSNTEAFF. The CDR3, as DNA: TGCGCCAGCAGCCAACCCGGGAGTTCGAACACTGAAGCTTTCTTT.

J is TRBJ2-1 and V is TRBV4-1; 11 nucleotides match TRBD2. The V gene end was trimmed by 4 bases and the J gene end by 7 bases; junction bases not matched to a gene: 15. There are 18 residues in the CDR3. Per germline, CDR1 MGHRA and CDR2 YSYEKL. CDR3 DNA: TGCGCCAGCAGCCTCCGACTAGCGGGGTCCCTCGGGGGTAATGAGCAGTTCTTC. It translates to CASSLRLAGSLGGNEQFF.

The chain uses TRBV6-5 and TRBJ1-2; 10 bases line up with TRBD1. The CDR3 totals 15 residues. Germline V CDR1 and CDR2: MNHEY, SVGAGI. The V gene end was trimmed by 8 bases and the J gene end by 4 bases; junction bases not matched to a gene: 10. CDR3 protein: CASRDRGPFFYGYTF. DNA for the CDR3: TGTGCCAGCCGGGACAGGGGCCCATTTTTCTATGGCTACACCTTC.

The chain uses TRBV5-1 and TRBJ2-7, with D tentatively TRBD1 (5 bases). CDR1 and CDR2 (germline): SGHRS, YFSETQ. The CDR3 contains 14 residues. The V gene lost 0 bases and the J gene lost 0 bases, with 7 bases spanning the gap. CDR3 in DNA: TGCGCCAGCAGCTTGGAACAGGCCTCCTACGAGCAGTACTTC. Its translation is CASSLEQASYEQYF. The variable domain in full, with the rest retrieved from reference TRBV5-1 and TRBJ2-7, is KAGVTQTPRYLIKTRGQQVTLSCSPISGHRSVSWYQQTPGQGLQFLFEYFSETQRNKGNFPGRFSGRQFSNSRSEMNVSTLELGDSALYLCASSLEQASYEQYFGPGTRLTVT.

In its sample, this clone was seen a few times. The rearrangement joins TRBV9 to TRBJ2-5; TRBD2 matches at 12 bases. Germline values: CDR1 SGDLS, CDR2 YYNGEE. Germline trimming cut 6 bases from V and 5 bases from J; bases unmatched to any gene: 5. The CDR3 is 14 amino acids. The CDR3: CASTSGGAVETQYF. CDR3 in DNA: TGTGCCAGCACTAGCGGGGGGGCCGTGGAGACCCAGTACTTC.

A single count supports this clone. The gene calls are TRBV7-2 and TRBJ2-7, with D perhaps TRBD2 (7 bases). The V end lost 5 bases, the J end lost 6 bases, and 20 bases lay between the germline ends. This CDR3 has 15 amino acids. Germline assignment: CDR1 SGHTA and CDR2 FQGNSA. This chain's CDR3 is CASSPQSGGPGEQYF. The DNA of the CDR3 is TGTGCCAGCAGCCCCCAGTCCGGGGGGCCAGGCGAGCAGTACTTC.

V gene TRBV9 combines with J gene TRBJ2-1; D is unresolved. The V gene lost 0 bases and the J gene lost 6 bases, with 10 bases spanning the gap. This CDR3 is 14 amino acids long. Germline CDR1 is SGDLS and CDR2 is YYNGEE. The CDR3 here is CASSVGAVPNEQFF. DNA for the CDR3: TGTGCCAGCAGCGTAGGGGCAGTCCCCAATGAGCAGTTCTTC.

This chain links TRBV18 with TRBJ2-1; 10 nucleotides agree with TRBD1. Germline CDR1 reads KGHSH; CDR2 reads LQKENI. Trimming took 5 bases from V and 5 from J; bases not matched to a gene: 9. The CDR3 extends over 16 amino acids. The CDR3 loop reads CASSAPGQGTHNEQFF. The CDR3 DNA reads TGTGCCAGCTCAGCTCCGGGACAGGGGACGCACAATGAGCAGTTCTTC.

The rearrangement joins TRBV28 to TRBJ2-3; TRBD1 aligns across 8 bases. V lost 5 bases to trimming and J lost 1 base; unmatched junction nucleotides: 8. From germline, CDR1 is MDHEN and CDR2 SYDVKM. This CDR3 region has 16 residues. The chain's CDR3 is CASSNLGQGGTDTQYF. Here the CDR3 DNA reads TGTGCCAGCAGTAACCTCGGACAGGGAGGCACAGATACGCAGTATTTT.